The source of this TCR beta chain is a study of T cells in Graves' hyperthyroidism and ophthalmopathy. Study-level results: Blood also showed most of the thyroid clonotypes that were expanded above 0.001. The authors' 13 V-J model separated ophthalmopathy from stable hyperthyroidism.

Every diagnosis used clinical symptoms, serum thyroxine and TRAb, thyroid ultrasound and orbital computed tomography. Each 10 ml fresh peripheral blood draw supplied the PBMCs. Trimming cost V 3 bases and J 9 bases, with 3 bases left between them. Germline values: CDR1 SQVTM, CDR2 ANQGSEA. This CDR3 comprises 8 residues. Regions amplified from RNA transcripts were the TCR beta CDR3 regions. The HTBI primer set was used in a first-round RT-PCR of the TCR CDR3. In TCRdb, the multiplex PCR reads were re-called with MiXCR into one record per CDR3 protein. This table holds roughly 350,000 distinct CDR3 sequences, more than 12% found once. For this clonotype: As yet, its antigen is unknown.

The sequence was collected from a woman under 40 with Graves' ophthalmopathy. The rearrangement joins TRBV29-1 to TRBJ2-7; D gene unclear. Sequenced material: blood. CDR3 region: CSVEGQYF. The DNA of the CDR3 is TGCAGCGTTGAGGGGCAGTACTTC.